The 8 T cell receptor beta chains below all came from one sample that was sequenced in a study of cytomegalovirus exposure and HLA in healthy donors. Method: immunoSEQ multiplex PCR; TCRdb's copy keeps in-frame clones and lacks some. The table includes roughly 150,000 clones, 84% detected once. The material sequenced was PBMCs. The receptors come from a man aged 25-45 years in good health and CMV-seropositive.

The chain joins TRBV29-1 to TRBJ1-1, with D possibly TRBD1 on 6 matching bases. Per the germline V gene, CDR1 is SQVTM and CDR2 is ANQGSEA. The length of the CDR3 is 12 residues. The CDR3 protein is CHVGGAGTEAFF. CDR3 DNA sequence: TGCCACGTCGGGGGGGCTGGTACTGAAGCTTTCTTT.

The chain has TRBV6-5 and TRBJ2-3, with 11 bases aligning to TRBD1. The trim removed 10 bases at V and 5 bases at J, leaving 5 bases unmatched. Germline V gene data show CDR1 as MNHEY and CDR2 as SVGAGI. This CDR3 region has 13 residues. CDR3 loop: CATRTGGRDTQYF. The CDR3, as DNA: TGTGCCACCCGGACAGGGGGCAGAGATACGCAGTATTTT.

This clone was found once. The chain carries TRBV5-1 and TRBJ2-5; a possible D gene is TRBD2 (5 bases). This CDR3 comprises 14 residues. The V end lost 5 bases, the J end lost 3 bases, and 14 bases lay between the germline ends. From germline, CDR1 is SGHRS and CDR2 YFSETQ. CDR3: CASRGEGRKETQYF. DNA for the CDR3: TGCGCCAGCAGGGGCGAGGGTAGGAAAGAGACCCAGTACTTC.

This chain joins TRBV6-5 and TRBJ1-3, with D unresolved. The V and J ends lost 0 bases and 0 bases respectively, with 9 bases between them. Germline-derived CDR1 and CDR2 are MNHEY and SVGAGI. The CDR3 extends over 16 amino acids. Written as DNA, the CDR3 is TGTGCCAGCAGTTACTCGAGTCCGCGCTCTGGAAACACCATATATTTT. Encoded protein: CASSYSSPRSGNTIYF.

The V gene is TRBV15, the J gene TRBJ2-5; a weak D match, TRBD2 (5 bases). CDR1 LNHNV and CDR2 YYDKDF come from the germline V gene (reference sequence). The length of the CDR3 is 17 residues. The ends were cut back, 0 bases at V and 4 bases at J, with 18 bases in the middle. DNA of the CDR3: TGTGCCACCAGCAGAGATCGCGGTAGCGTGGGTTTAGAGACCCAGTACTTC. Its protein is CATSRDRGSVGLETQYF. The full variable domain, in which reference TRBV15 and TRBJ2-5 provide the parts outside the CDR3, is DAMVIQNPRYQVTQFGKPVTLSCSQTLNHNVMYWYQQKSSQAPKLLFHYYDKDFNNEADTPDNFQSRRPNTSFCFLDIRSPGLGDTAMYLCATSRDRGSVGLETQYFGPGTRLLVL.

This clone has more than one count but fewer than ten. The CDR3 sequence is CASSELGASYEQYF. In DNA, the CDR3 is TGTGCCAGCAGTGAACTAGGGGCTTCCTACGAGCAGTACTTC. The rearrangement uses TRBV6-1 and TRBJ2-7, with a tentative D call TRBD1 (5 bases). Trimming shortened V by 2 bases and J by 1 base, and 9 bases separated the two germline ends. This CDR3 has 14 residues. Looked up from germline, CDR1 is MNHNS and CDR2 is SASEGT.

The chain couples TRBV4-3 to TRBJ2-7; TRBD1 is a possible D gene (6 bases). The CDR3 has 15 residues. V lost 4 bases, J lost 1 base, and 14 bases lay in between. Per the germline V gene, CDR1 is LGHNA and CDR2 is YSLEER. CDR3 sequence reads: CASSPQNTGSYEQYF. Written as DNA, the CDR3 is TGCGCCAGCAGCCCCCAAAATACAGGGTCCTACGAGCAGTACTTC.

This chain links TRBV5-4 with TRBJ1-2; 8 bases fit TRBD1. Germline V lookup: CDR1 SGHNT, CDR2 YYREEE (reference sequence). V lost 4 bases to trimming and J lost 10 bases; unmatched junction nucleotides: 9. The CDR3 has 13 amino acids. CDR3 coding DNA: TGTGCCAGCAGCGGCGGACAGGGTCCCGACTACACCTTC. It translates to CASSGGQGPDYTF.